This TCR beta chain derives from a study of T cell responses to AZD1222 COVID-19 vaccine. Repertoires were generated with immunoSEQ multiplex PCR, while TCRdb's copy carries only in-frame clones and drops some. Among about 70,000 clones listed, about 85% were seen once. The CDR3 runs 15 residues. Germline-derived CDR1 and CDR2 are SQVTM and ANQGSEA. V dropped 7 bases and J dropped 6; count of bases not matched to a gene: 8. This clone has only a few counts. Its specificity is unknown. Study-wide results and limits: Reportedly, nearly half the spike-specific TCRs target unmutated variant regions.

The chain is built from TRBV29-1 and TRBJ2-1; TRBD2 matches 14 bases. This receptor was taken from an adult in good health. Sequenced material: peripheral blood, taken on day 0 of AZD1222 vaccination. Here the CDR3 reads CSAGLAGGGLNEQFF. The CDR3, as DNA: TGCAGCGCCGGACTAGCGGGAGGCGGCCTCAATGAGCAGTTCTTC.